The source of this TCR beta chain is a study of regulatory T cells in long-lasting Graves disease. There are 16 residues in the CDR3. Trimming removed 5 bases from V and 3 bases from J; junction bases left unmatched: 7. Per the germline V gene, CDR1 is SGHVS and CDR2 is FQNEAQ. With regard to this clonotype: Its specificity is unknown.

CDR3-region Arm-PCR and iRepertoire HTBI primers produced the TCR beta libraries. TCRdb used MiXCR to reprocess the multiplex PCR reads, holding one entry per CDR3 protein. The table shows 500,000 or so distinct CDR3 sequences, with about 15% occurring only once. General observations from the study: Favored gene segments in persistent disease were TRBV28, TRBJ1-2 and TRBJ2-5.

Time point described: newly diagnosed GD, antithyroid drugs for less than 3 months. The TCR library was made from RNA that had been extracted from PBMCs in TRIzol. Enrollment of patients was through an endocrinology department in Xi'an, China. This same sample was also part of a study on T cells in Graves' hyperthyroidism and ophthalmopathy. That paper states: Orbital computed tomography and thyroid ultrasound, together with serum TRAb and thyroxine and clinical symptoms, were used for diagnoses. The HTBI primer set served for first-round RT-PCR of the TCR CDR3.

This receptor was obtained from a woman aged 50 to 60 with Graves disease. The sample was peripheral blood mononuclear cells (PBMCs), taken at new diagnosis, from a patient treated with antithyroid drugs. The V gene is TRBV7-8, the J gene TRBJ2-1; 10 nucleotides align to TRBD2. This CDR3 reads CASSEQLAGRYNEQFF. CDR3 DNA: TGTGCCAGCAGCGAGCAACTAGCGGGACGCTACAATGAGCAGTTCTTC.